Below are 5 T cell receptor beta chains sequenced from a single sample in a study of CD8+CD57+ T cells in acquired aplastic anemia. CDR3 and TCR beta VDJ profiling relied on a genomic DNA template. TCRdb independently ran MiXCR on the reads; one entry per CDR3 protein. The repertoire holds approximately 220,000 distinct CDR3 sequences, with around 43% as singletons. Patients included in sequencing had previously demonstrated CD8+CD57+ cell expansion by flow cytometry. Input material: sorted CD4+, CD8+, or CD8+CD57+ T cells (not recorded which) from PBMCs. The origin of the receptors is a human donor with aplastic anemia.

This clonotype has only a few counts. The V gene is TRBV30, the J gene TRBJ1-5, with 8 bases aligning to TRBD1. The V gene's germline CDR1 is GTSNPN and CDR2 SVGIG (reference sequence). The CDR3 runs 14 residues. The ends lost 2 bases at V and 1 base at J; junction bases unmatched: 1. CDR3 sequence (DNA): TGTGCCTGGAGTTGGACAGGGAGCAATCAGCCCCAGCATTTT. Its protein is CAWSWTGSNQPQHF.

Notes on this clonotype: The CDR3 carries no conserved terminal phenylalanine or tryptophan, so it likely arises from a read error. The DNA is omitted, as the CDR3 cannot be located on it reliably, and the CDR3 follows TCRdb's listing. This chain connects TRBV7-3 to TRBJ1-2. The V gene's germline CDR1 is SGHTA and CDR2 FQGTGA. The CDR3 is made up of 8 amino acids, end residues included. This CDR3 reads CASSPQPR.

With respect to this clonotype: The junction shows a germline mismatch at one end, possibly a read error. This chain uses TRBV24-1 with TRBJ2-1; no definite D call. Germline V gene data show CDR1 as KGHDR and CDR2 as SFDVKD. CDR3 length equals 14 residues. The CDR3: CATSDSQERNEQFF. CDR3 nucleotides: TGTGCCACCAGTGATTCGCAAGAGAGGAATGAACAGTTCTTC.

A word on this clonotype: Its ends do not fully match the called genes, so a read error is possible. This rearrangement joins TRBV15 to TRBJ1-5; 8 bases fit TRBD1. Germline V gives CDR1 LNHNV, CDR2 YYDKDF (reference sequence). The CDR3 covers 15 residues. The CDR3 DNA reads TGTGCCACCAGTCTGGACAGGGACGTCGATCAGCCCCGGCATTTT. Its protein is CATSLDRDVDQPRHF. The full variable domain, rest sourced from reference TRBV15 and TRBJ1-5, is DAMVIQNPRYQVTQFGKPVTLSCSQTLNHNVMYWYQQKSSQAPKLLFHYYDKDFNNEADTPDNFQSRRPNTSFCFLDIRSPGLGDTAMYLCATSLDRDVDQPRHFGDGTRLSIL.

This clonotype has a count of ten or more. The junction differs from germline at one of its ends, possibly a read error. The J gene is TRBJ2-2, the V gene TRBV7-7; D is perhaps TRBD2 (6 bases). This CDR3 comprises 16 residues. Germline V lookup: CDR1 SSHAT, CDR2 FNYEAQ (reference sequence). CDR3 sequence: CASSLAVGGVTGELFF. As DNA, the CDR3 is TGTGCTAGCAGCTTAGCGGTGGGAGGTGTCACCGGGGAGCTGTTTTTT.